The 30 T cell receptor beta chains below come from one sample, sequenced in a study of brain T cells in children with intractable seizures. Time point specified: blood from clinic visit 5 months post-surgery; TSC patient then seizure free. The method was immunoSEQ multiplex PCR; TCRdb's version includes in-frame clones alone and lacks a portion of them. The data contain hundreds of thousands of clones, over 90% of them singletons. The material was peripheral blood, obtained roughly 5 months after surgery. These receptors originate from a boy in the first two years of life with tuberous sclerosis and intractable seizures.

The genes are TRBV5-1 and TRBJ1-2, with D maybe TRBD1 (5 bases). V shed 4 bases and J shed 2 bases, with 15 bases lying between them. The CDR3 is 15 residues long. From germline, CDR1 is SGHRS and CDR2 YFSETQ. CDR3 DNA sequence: TGCGCCAGCAGCCTACAATACCGGGACAACTATGGCTACACCTTC. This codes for CASSLQYRDNYGYTF. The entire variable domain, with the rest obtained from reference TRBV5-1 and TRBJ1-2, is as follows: KAGVTQTPRYLIKTRGQQVTLSCSPISGHRSVSWYQQTPGQGLQFLFEYFSETQRNKGNFPGRFSGRQFSNSRSEMNVSTLELGDSALYLCASSLQYRDNYGYTFGSGTRLTVV.

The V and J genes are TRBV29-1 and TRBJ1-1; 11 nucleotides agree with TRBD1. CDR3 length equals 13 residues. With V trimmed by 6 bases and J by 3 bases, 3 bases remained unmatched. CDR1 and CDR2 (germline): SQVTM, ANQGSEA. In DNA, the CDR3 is TGCAGCGTGAGGGACAGGGGGGACACTGAAGCTTTCTTT. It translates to CSVRDRGDTEAFF.

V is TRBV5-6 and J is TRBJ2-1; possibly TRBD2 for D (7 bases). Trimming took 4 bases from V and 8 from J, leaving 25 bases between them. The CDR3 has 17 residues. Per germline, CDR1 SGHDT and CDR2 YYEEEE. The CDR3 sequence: CASSEPGGLGGQDEQFF. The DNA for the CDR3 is TGTGCCAGCAGCGAACCCGGAGGACTAGGGGGTCAGGATGAGCAGTTCTTC.

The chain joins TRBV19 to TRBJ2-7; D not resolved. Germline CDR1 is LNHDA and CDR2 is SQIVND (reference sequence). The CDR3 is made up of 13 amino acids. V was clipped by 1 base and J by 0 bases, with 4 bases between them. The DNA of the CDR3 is TGTGCCAGTAGTATAGCAAACTCCTACGAGCAGTACTTC. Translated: CASSIANSYEQYF.

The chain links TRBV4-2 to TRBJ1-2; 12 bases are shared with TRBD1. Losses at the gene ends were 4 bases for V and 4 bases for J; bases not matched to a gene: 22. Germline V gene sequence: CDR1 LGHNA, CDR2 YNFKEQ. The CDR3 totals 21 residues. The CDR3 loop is CASSPAGTGGAGPGICYGYTF. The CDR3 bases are TGTGCCAGCAGCCCGGCGGGGACAGGGGGCGCGGGGCCCGGGATCTGCTATGGCTACACCTTC.

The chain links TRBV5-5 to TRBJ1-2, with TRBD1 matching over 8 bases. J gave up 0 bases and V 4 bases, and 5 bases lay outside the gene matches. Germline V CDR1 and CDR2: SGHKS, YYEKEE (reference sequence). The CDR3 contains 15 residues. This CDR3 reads CASSLRTGTNYGYTF. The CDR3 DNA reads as TGTGCCAGCAGCCTGCGGACAGGGACTAACTATGGCTACACCTTC.

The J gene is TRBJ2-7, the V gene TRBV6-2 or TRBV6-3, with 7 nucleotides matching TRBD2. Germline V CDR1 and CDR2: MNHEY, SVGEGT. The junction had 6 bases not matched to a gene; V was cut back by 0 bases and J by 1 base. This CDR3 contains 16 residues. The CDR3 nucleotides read TGTGCCAGCAGTTACTCGAGGCTAGCGGCATCCTACGAGCAGTACTTC. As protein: CASSYSRLAASYEQYF.

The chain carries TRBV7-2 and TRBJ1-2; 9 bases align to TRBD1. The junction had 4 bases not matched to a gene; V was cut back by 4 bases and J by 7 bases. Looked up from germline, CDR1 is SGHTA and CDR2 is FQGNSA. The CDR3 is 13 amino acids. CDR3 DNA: TGTGCCAGCAGCTACGGGACAGGGAGTGGCTACACCTTC. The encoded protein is CASSYGTGSGYTF.

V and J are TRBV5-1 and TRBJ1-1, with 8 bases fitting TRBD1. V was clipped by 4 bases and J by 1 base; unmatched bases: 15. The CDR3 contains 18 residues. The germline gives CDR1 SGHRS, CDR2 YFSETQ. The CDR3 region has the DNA TGCGCCAGCAGCCCCTTCCCCCAGGGGGCTCTTGGGAACACTGAAGCTTTCTTT. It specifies CASSPFPQGALGNTEAFF.

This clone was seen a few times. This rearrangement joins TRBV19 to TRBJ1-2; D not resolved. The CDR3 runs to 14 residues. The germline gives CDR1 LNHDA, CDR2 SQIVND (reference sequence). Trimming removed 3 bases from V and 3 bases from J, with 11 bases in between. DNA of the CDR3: TGTGCCAGTAGTATTTCTGGCGGTGACTATGGCTACACCTTC. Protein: CASSISGGDYGYTF. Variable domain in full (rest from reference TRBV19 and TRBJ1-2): DGGITQSPKYLFRKEGQNVTLSCEQNLNHDAMYWYRQDPGQGLRLIYYSQIVNDFQKGDIAEGYSVSREKKESFPLTVTSAQKNPTAFYLCASSISGGDYGYTFGSGTRLTVV.

The CDR3 is CASSLRGTLSNQPQHF. CDR3 DNA: TGTGCCAGCAGCTTGCGGGGGACACTGAGCAATCAGCCCCAGCATTTT. The chain uses TRBV5-6 and TRBJ1-5; D possibly corresponds to TRBD1 (6 bases). The CDR3 has 16 residues. V was shortened by 1 base and J by 1 base, with 12 bases between the two germline ends. Germline CDR1 and CDR2: SGHDT and YYEEEE. The whole variable domain, remainder taken from reference TRBV5-6 and TRBJ1-5, is DAGVTQSPTHLIKTRGQQVTLRCSPKSGHDTVSWYQQALGQGPQFIFQYYEEEERQRGNFPDRFSGHQFPNYSSELNVNALLLGDSALYLCASSLRGTLSNQPQHFGDGTRLSIL.

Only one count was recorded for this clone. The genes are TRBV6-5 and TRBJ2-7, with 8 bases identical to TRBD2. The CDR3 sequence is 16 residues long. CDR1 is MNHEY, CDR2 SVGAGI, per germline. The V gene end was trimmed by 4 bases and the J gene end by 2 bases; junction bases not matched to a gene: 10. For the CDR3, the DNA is TGTGCCAGCAGTTTGCACCGGGGGGGCTTGCCCTACGAGCAGTACTTC. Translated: CASSLHRGGLPYEQYF.

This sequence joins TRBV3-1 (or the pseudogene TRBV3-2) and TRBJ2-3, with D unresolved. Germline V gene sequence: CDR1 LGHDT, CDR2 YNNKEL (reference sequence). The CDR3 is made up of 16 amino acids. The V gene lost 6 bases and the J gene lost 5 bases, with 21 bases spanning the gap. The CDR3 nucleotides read TGTGCCAGCAGTCAAATGGATGGTTGGACCGGAGATACGCAGTATTTT. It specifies CASSQMDGWTGDTQYF.

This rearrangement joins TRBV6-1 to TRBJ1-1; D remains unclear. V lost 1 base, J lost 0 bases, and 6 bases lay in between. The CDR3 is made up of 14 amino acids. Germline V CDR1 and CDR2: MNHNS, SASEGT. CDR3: CASSEESLNTEAFF. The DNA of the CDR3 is TGTGCCAGCAGTGAAGAGTCACTGAACACTGAAGCTTTCTTT.

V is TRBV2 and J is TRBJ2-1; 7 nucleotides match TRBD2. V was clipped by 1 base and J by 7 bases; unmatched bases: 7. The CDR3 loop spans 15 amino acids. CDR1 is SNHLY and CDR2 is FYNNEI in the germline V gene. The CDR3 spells CASSEVPGRGNEQFF. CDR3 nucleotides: TGTGCCAGCAGTGAAGTTCCGGGGCGGGGGAATGAGCAGTTCTTC.

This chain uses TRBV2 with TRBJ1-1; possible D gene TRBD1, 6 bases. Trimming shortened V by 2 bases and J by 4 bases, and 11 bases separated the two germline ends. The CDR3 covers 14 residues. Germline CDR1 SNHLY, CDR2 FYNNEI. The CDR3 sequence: CASSEMAGATEAFF. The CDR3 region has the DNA TGTGCCAGCAGTGAAATGGCAGGGGCCACTGAAGCTTTCTTT.

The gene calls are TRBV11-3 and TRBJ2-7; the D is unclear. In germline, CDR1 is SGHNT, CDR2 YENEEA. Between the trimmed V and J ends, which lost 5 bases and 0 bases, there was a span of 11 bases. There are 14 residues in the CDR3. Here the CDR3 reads CASSPAALSYEQYF. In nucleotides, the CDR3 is TGTGCCAGCAGCCCGGCGGCCCTCTCCTACGAGCAGTACTTC.

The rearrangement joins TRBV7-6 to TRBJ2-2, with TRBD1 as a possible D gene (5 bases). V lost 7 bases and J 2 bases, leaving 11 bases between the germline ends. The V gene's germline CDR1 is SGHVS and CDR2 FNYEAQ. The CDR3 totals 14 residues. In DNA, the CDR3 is TGTGCCAGCACCCCTGGGGCCAACACCGGGGAGCTGTTTTTT. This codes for CASTPGANTGELFF.

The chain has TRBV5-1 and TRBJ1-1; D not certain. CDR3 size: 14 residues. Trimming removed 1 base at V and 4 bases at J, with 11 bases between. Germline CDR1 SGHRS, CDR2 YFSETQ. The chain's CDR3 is CASSLWGLGTEAFF. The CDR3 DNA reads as TGCGCCAGCAGCTTGTGGGGTTTAGGCACTGAAGCTTTCTTT.

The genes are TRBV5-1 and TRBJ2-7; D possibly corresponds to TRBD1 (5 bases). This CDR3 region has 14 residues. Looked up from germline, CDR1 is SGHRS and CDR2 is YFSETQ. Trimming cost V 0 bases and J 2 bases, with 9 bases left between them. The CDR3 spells CASSLGAGTYEQYF. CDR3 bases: TGCGCCAGCAGCTTGGGGGCAGGGACCTACGAGCAGTACTTC.

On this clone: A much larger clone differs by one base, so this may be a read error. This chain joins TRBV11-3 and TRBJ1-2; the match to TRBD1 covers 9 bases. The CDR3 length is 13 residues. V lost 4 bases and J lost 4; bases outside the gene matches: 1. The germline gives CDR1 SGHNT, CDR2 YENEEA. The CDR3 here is CASSSDRGYGYTF. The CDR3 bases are TGTGCCAGCAGCTCGGACAGGGGCTATGGCTACACCTTC.

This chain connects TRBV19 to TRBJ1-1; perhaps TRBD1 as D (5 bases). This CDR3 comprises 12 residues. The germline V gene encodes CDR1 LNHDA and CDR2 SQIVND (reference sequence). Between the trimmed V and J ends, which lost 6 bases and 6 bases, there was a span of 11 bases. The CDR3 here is CASRGGYPEAFF. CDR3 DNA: TGTGCCAGTAGGGGGGGGTACCCTGAAGCTTTCTTT.

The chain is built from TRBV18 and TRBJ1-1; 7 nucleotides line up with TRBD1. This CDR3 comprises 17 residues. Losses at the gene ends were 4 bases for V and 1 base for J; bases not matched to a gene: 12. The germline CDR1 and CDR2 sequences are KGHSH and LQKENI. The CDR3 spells CASSLKPLAGGNTEAFF. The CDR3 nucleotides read TGTGCCAGCTCACTAAAACCCCTGGCAGGGGGGAACACTGAAGCTTTCTTT.

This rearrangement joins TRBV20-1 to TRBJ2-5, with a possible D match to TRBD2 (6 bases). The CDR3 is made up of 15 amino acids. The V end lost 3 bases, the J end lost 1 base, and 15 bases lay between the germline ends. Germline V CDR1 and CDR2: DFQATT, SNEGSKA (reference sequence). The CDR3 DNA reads TGCAGTGCTAGTCCCTTTAGCGGCCCCCAAGAGACCCAGTACTTC. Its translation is CSASPFSGPQETQYF.

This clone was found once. This chain's CDR3 is CASSPRMGTGYENTGELFF. The CDR3 DNA reads as TGTGCCAGCTCACCGCGTATGGGGACAGGGTATGAGAACACCGGGGAGCTGTTTTTT. The V gene is TRBV18, the J gene TRBJ2-2; 9 bases line up with TRBD1. The germline V gene encodes CDR1 KGHSH and CDR2 LQKENI. V lost 3 bases and J lost 1; bases outside the gene matches: 12. The CDR3 totals 19 residues. The full variable domain, rest sourced from reference TRBV18 and TRBJ2-2, is NAGVMQNPRHLVRRRGQEARLRCSPMKGHSHVYWYRQLPEEGLKFMVYLQKENIIDESGMPKERFSAEFPKEGPSILRIQQVVRGDSAAYFCASSPRMGTGYENTGELFFGEGSRLTVL.

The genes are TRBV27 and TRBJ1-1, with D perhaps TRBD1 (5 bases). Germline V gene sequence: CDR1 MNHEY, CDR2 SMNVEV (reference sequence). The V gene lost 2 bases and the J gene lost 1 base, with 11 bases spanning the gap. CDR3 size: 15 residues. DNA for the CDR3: TGTGCCAGCAGTTTAATAGGTCAGGGGAACACTGAAGCTTTCTTT. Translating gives CASSLIGQGNTEAFF.

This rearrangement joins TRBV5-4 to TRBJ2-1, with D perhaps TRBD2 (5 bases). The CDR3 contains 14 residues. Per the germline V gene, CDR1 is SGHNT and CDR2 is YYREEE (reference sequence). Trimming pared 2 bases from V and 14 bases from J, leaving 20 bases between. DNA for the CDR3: TGTGCCAGCAGCTTTCGGACTCGCGCAATGAGGAAGTTCTTC. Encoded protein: CASSFRTRAMRKFF.

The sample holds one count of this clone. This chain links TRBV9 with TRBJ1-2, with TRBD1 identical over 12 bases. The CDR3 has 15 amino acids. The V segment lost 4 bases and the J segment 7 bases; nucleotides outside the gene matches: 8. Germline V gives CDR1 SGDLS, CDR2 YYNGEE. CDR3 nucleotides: TGTGCCAGCAGCACAACCGGGACAGGGGGCCGTGGCTACACCTTC. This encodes CASSTTGTGGRGYTF.

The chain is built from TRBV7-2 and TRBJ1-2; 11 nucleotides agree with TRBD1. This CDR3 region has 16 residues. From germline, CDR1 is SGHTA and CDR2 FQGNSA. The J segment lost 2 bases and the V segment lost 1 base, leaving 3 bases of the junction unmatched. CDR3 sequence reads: CASSLGTGGKNYGYTF. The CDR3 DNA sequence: TGTGCCAGCAGCTTAGGGACAGGGGGCAAGAACTATGGCTACACCTTC.

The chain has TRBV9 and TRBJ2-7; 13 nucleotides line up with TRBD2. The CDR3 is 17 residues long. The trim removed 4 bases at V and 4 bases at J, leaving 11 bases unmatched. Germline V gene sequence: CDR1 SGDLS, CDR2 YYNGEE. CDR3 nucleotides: TGTGCCAGCAGCTCCAACCCCGGACTAGCGGGAGAATACGAGCAGTACTTC. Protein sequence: CASSSNPGLAGEYEQYF.